This paragraph reports one TCR beta chain. The antigen is not known. This sample was included in a study of T-cell memory formation after mild COVID-19. TCRdb independently ran MiXCR on the 5' RACE reads; one entry per CDR3 protein. Of 300,000 to 350,000 distinct CDR3 sequences listed, 14% are singletons. Study results and caveats: Pre-infection memory already had some responding clones, implying cross-reactive memory joined.

CDR1 is MNHEY and CDR2 is SVGAGI in the germline V gene. Deletions cut 6 bases from V and 8 bases from J, with 16 bases between. The CDR3 length is 13 residues. This receptor was identified in a man aged 18-30 years who had mild COVID-19 (a few samples of this study predate the infection). Cell type and time point are not known. The rearrangement links TRBV6-5 to TRBJ1-2, with TRBD1 as a possible D gene (5 bases). The sample was PBMCs or a T cell subset sorted from them (not recorded which). The CDR3 DNA sequence: TGTGCCAGCAGCCCCAGGGATCGGGGGGGCTACACCTTC. This translates into CASSPRDRGGYTF.